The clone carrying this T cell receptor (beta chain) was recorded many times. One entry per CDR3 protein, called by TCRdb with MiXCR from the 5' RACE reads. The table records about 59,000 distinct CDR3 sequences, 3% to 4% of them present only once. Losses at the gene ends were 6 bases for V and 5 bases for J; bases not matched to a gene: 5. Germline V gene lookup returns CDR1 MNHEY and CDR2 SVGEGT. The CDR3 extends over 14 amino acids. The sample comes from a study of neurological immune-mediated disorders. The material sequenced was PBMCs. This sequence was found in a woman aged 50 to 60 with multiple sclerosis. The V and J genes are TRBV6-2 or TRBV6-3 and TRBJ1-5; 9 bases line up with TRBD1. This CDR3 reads CASRYGQGHQPQHF. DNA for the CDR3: TGTGCCAGCAGATACGGACAGGGGCATCAGCCCCAGCATTTT.